This TCR beta chain was found in a study of blood T cells in healthy people across ages. This clonotype was picked up a small number of times. Its antigen is unknown. A second PCR of about 6 to 12 cycles used a sample-barcoded 5' primer and a J-beta primer mix. TCRdb analysed the 5' RACE reads with MiXCR anew, one entry per CDR3 protein. The data show roughly 1.6 million distinct CDR3 sequences, about 35% seen once. Study results and caveats: Fewer expanded clones and more diversity marked long-lived versus aged donors.

The J segment lost 2 bases and the V segment lost 2 bases, leaving 11 bases of the junction unmatched. CDR3 length: 18 residues. CDR1 is SGHRS, CDR2 YFSETQ, per germline. The study recruited healthy Caucasian donors from Russia who were aged about 6 to 95. It was approximately 9 milliliters of peripheral blood that were drawn from each donor. Sample: blood. The source of this sequence is a woman younger than 45 in good health. The chain joins TRBV5-1 to TRBJ2-3, with TRBD1 matching over 10 bases. In nucleotides, the CDR3 is TGCGCCAGCAGCTTCCGGGACAGGGGCCCGCTAACCACAGATACGCAGTATTTT. Translating gives CASSFRDRGPLTTDTQYF.